Here is one T cell receptor beta chain with its context. What antigen it recognizes has not been identified. One base away there is no much larger clone; base qualities are not given. Patients with autoimmune disease history or receiving systemic immunosuppression were excluded from the trial. Peripheral blood for TCR sequencing was drawn from every dose cohort at baseline, at cycle 4 day 1 and at cycle 7 day 1. Samples came from an open-label, multicenter, first-in-human phase I dose-escalation trial of ivuxolimab. Adults with locally advanced or metastatic melanoma, renal cell carcinoma, hepatocellular carcinoma or head and neck squamous cell carcinoma were enrolled in the trial. Before TCR sequencing, CD4+ and CD8+ T cells were separately sorted from peripheral blood. Sequences LGHNA (CDR1) and YNFKEQ (CDR2) are obtained from the germline V gene. Ends trimmed: V by 4 bases, J by 3 bases; bases unmatched to a gene: 5. The CDR3 measures 15 amino acids from cysteine to phenylalanine. Only CDR3 DNA is held: 45 bases, read in frame from base 1.

Genomic DNA was isolated from the sorted cells so that the TCRbeta CDR3 region could be sequenced. TCRbeta CDR3 regions were sequenced using the immunoSEQ Assay. In TCRdb, the immuneACCESS table is reduced to in-frame sequences with V and J assigned. These tables do not hold every clone; where another copy was compared, an unresolved V gene accounts for under half, and the others remain unexplained. The sample records tens of thousands of clones, roughly 85% of which are singletons. Approximately 0.63% of the sample comes from the top ten. This specimen belongs to a study of OX40 agonist ivuxolimab in advanced cancers. With regard to the full study: Ivuxolimab was a fully human IgG2 agonistic monoclonal antibody targeting the costimulatory receptor OX40 (CD134). Intravenous ivuxolimab was administered to patients every 2 weeks at six dose levels: 0.01, 0.1, 0.3, 1.5, 3 and 10 mg/kg. Of the approximately 54 dose-escalation patients, hepatocellular carcinoma was present in 19, melanoma in roughly 15, renal cell carcinoma in 9 and head and neck cancer in 9. A male proportion of nearly 85% and a mean age of approximately 60 years, ranging from roughly 23 to 79, were recorded for the dose-escalation cohort. Patients were allowed to have had prior anti-PD-1, anti-PD-L1 or anti-CTLA-4 therapy, and approximately 40% of the dose-escalation patients had previously received checkpoint inhibitors. Partial responses were achieved by three dose-escalation patients, of whom one had hepatocellular carcinoma and two had cutaneous melanoma. Peripheral TCRbeta sequencing aimed to test whether ivuxolimab altered TCR sequence diversity and caused clonal T-cell expansion. The monotherapy dose-escalation portion (N of about 50 patients) of the phase I ivuxolimab trial is reported in the paper.

Overall results and qualifications from the work: Low levels of normalized T-cell clonal expansion were also seen in some patients who did not respond. At doses of 0.1 to 3.0 mg/kg, clonal expansion of both CD4+ and CD8+ blood T cells was observed from baseline to week 6. The antigen specificity of the peripheral T cells that underwent clonal expansion was not determined. After ivuxolimab, more expanded clones were found on average in CD8+ T cells than in CD4+ T cells. Partial responders in the 0.1-3.0 mg/kg groups had among the lowest normalized peripheral clonal expansion, especially among CD8+ T cells.

Recombination joined TRBV4-2 with TRBJ2-7; the central 11 bases match TRBD2. Here the sequenced sample was CD4+ or CD8+ T cells sorted from blood, taken in a trial of the OX40 agonist ivuxolimab. The source of this sequence is an adult with an advanced solid tumor such as melanoma, head and neck, liver or kidney cancer. The CDR3 region: CASSRGLAGLYEQYF. The sequence in DNA is TGTGCCAGCAGCCGAGGACTAGCGGGCCTCTACGAGCAGTACTTC.